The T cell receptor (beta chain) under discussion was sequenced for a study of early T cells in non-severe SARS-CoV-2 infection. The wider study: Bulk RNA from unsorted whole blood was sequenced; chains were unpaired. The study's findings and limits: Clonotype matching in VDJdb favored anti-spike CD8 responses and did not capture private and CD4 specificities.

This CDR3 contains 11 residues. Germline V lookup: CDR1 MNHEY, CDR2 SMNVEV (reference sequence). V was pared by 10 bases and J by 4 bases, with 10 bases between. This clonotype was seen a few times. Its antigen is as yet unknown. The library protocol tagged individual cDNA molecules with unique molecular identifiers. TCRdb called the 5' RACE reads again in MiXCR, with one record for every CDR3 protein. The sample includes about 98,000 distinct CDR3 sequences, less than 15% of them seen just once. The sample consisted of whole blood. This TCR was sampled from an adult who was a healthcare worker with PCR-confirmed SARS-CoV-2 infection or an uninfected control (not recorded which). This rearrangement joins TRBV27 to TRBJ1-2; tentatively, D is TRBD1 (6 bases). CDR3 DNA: TGTGCCACCGGACAGAGCTATGGCTACACCTTC. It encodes CATGQSYGYTF.